The rows below give T cell receptor beta chains drawn from one sample of a study of shared clonotypes between healthy human individuals. Method: immunoSEQ multiplex PCR; TCRdb's copy keeps in-frame clones and lacks some. The sample lists 470,000 or so clones, 78% seen once, with around 11% in the top ten. Sample: PBMCs. These receptors were obtained from a woman in her 40s in good health. Some clones in this sample may be carry-over from other donors' samples. Each CDR3 is given with its conserved first and last residue. The order of the fields is V gene, J gene, clone size, D gene, CDR3 protein, CDR3 DNA. A D gene is named only where the DNA matches it firmly. Rows may omit the clone size; those that give it use once, few, many or a size class.

>TRBV28|TRBJ2-5|-|-
CASRRGQTQETQYF
TGTGCCAGCAGACGAGGACAGACACAAGAGACCCAGTACTTC
>TRBV9|TRBJ1-1|-|TRBD1
CASRPGDRGNTEAFF
TGTGCCAGCAGACCCGGGGACAGGGGAAACACTGAAGCTTTCTTT
>TRBV9|TRBJ2-1|-|-
CASSTGIAYNEQFF
TGTGCCAGCAGCACCGGCATCGCCTACAATGAGCAGTTCTTC
>TRBV7-2|TRBJ2-2|-|TRBD2
CASSLGLAGTGELFF
TGTGCCAGCAGCTTAGGGCTAGCGGGCACCGGGGAGCTGTTTTTT
>TRBV10-3|TRBJ2-1|-|-
CAISEGQYNEQFF
TGTGCCATCAGTGAGGGACAATACAATGAGCAGTTCTTC
>TRBV6-1|TRBJ1-1|few|TRBD1
CASSERWDRVGEAFF
TGTGCCAGCAGTGAGCGATGGGACAGGGTGGGGGAAGCTTTCTTT
>TRBV5-1|TRBJ1-1|few|-
CASSPDGGTNTEAFF
TGCGCCAGCAGCCCGGATGGGGGGACGAACACTGAAGCTTTCTTT
>TRBV18|TRBJ2-1|-|TRBD2
CASSLGLAGEGEQFF
TGTGCCAGCTCGCTGGGACTAGCGGGAGAAGGTGAGCAGTTCTTC
>TRBV19|TRBJ2-2|many|TRBD2
CASTGLDFSGELFF
TGTGCCAGTACAGGACTAGATTTTTCCGGGGAGCTGTTTTTT
>TRBV9|TRBJ1-1|-|TRBD1
CASSAGTANTEAFF
TGTGCCAGCAGCGCTGGGACAGCGAACACTGAAGCTTTCTTT
>TRBV2|TRBJ2-3|few|-
CASSELLTDTQYF
TGTGCCAGCAGTGAACTCCTCACAGATACGCAGTATTTT
>TRBV5-4|TRBJ2-1|-|-
CASSSLTGRSYNEQFF
TGTGCCAGCAGCTCGTTAACAGGACGCTCCTACAATGAGCAGTTCTTC
>TRBV11-1|TRBJ1-5|-|-
CASSPSINQPQHF
TGTGCCAGCAGCCCCTCCATCAATCAGCCCCAGCATTTT
>TRBV2|TRBJ2-3|many|-
CASSERASQQGDTQYF
TGTGCCAGCAGTGAAAGGGCTTCCCAGCAGGGAGATACGCAGTATTTT
>TRBV18|TRBJ1-1|-|-
CASSPTRDEGTEAFF
TGTGCCAGCTCACCAACCAGGGATGAGGGGACTGAAGCTTTCTTT
>TRBV7-7|TRBJ2-5|-|-
CASSKGLQETQYF
TGTGCCAGCAGCAAAGGACTGCAAGAGACCCAGTACTTC
>TRBV4-2|TRBJ1-1|few|-
CASSQDWGFDTEAFF
TGTGCCAGCAGCCAAGATTGGGGGTTTGACACTGAAGCTTTCTTT
>TRBV7-3|TRBJ2-3|few|TRBD2
CASSPVEAGLISTDTQYF
TGTGCCAGCAGCCCAGTCGAAGCGGGACTTATTAGCACAGATACGCAGTATTTT
>TRBV6-7|TRBJ1-3|-|-
CASNPDQGISGNTIYF
TGTGCCAGCAATCCCGATCAGGGGATCTCTGGAAACACCATATATTTT
>TRBV18|TRBJ2-1|-|-
CASSPDRFSYEQFF
TGTGCCAGCTCACCCGACAGGTTTTCCTATGAGCAGTTCTTC
>TRBV2|TRBJ1-2|few|TRBD1
CASSEQGAGGYGYTF
TGTGCCAGCAGTGAACAGGGGGCGGGTGGCTATGGCTACACCTTC
>TRBV30|TRBJ1-5|-|TRBD1
CAWSDPLRQGVNQPQHF
TGTGCCTGGAGTGACCCCCTTCGACAGGGAGTCAATCAGCCCCAGCATTTT
>TRBV9|TRBJ2-7|-|-
CASSVALGSYEQYF
TGTGCCAGCAGCGTAGCGCTAGGCTCCTACGAGCAGTACTTC
>TRBV6-1|TRBJ2-3|-|-
CASGSRAGTTYTQYF
TGTGCCAGCGGGTCCCGGGCGGGAACAACATATACGCAGTATTTT
>TRBV5-1|TRBJ2-5|-|TRBD2
CASSAQSSGRAPQETQYF
TGCGCCAGCAGCGCGCAATCTAGCGGGAGGGCCCCGCAAGAGACCCAGTACTTC
>TRBV28|TRBJ2-4|once|TRBD1
CASSFQGAGTKNIQYF
TGTGCCAGCAGTTTCCAGGGGGCGGGAACCAAAAACATTCAGTACTTC
>TRBV12-5|TRBJ2-7|-|-
CASGLVRGDGSSYEQYF
TGTGCTAGTGGTTTGGTACGGGGCGACGGGAGCTCCTACGAGCAGTACTTC
>TRBV19|TRBJ2-7|-|TRBD2
CASSLSSGTYEQYF
TGTGCCAGTAGTCTTTCTAGCGGGACATACGAGCAGTACTTC
>TRBV5-8|TRBJ2-3|once|-
CASSLALSPRVWTDTQYF
TGTGCCAGCAGCTTGGCCTTATCCCCCAGGGTGTGGACAGATACGCAGTATTTT
>TRBV9|TRBJ1-4|-|TRBD1
CASSPGTGVEKLFF
TGTGCCAGCAGCCCGGGGACAGGGGTCGAAAAACTGTTTTTT
>TRBV7-2|TRBJ1-5|-|-
CASSLDRGISNQPQHF
TGTGCCAGCAGCTTAGATCGGGGGATATCCAATCAGCCCCAGCATTTT
>TRBV19|TRBJ2-7|-|TRBD1
CASSAGTGSSYEQYF
TGTGCCAGTAGTGCCGGGACAGGTAGCTCCTACGAGCAGTACTTC
>TRBV6-1|TRBJ1-2|-|TRBD1
CASSDRGDRDGYTF
TGTGCCAGCAGTGACCGTGGGGACAGGGATGGCTACACCTTC
>TRBV2|TRBJ2-3|-|-
CASSEWDTQDSTDTQYF
TGTGCCAGCAGTGAGTGGGACACACAAGACAGCACAGATACGCAGTATTTT
>TRBV7-9|TRBJ2-7|-|-
CASSLADWSEEQYF
TGTGCCAGCAGCTTAGCGGATTGGTCGGAAGAGCAGTACTTC